At least ten counts were recorded for the clone carrying this T cell receptor (beta chain). Its antigen is still unknown. These data are taken from a study of CD8 T cells in ankylosing spondylitis. Study findings and constraints: According to the report, clones linked to the disease were significantly enriched in matched synovial fluid samples taken from ankylosing spondylitis patients. Existing reports had already noted some motif variants in reactive arthritis synovial fluid and blood. Fewer than 10 highly homologous variants made up a TCR beta motif that seemed to typify ankylosing spondylitis blood.

Researchers built TCR beta libraries using quantitative 5'-RACE with molecular barcodes. Each CDR3 protein is one row after TCRdb ran MiXCR on the 5' RACE reads. The table lists under 250,000 distinct CDR3 sequences, about 7.3% of them singletons. CDR1 SEHNR and CDR2 FQNEAQ come from the germline V gene (reference sequence). This CDR3 is built from 12 residues. The V gene lost 1 base and the J gene lost 10 bases, with 8 bases spanning the gap. Sequenced: blood, either unsorted or a sorted T cell fraction (not recorded which). The TCR was taken from a male donor with ankylosing spondylitis. The V gene is TRBV7-9, the J gene TRBJ2-1; D not resolved. DNA for the CDR3: TGTGCCAGCAGCTTAGTCTCGGTAGAGCAGTTCTTC. Amino acid sequence: CASSLVSVEQFF.